This paragraph covers one T cell receptor beta chain sequence. V lost 6 bases and J lost 4, with 4 bases in between. The CDR3 contains 12 residues. The V gene's germline CDR1 is SGHDN and CDR2 FVKESK. The data originate from a study of blood T cell repertoires in COVID-19. Overall study context: Samples taken during acute and convalescent COVID-19 were collected in the United States, Italy and Spain.

In the original processing: Amplification with reference gene primers provided the estimates of nucleated cell counts. Clones were read by immunoSEQ multiplex PCR, and TCRdb kept only the in-frame ones, dropping some. D and trimming come from the DNA, and the V and J calls and clone size come from that table. The data hold about 240,000 clones, with roughly 80% observed a single time. This TCR was recovered from an older woman with active or convalescent COVID-19. Sequenced sample: peripheral blood. This chain connects TRBV14 to TRBJ1-6; no firm D call. CDR3 amino acids: CASREYNSPLHF. DNA of the CDR3: TGTGCCAGCAGAGAGTATAATTCACCCCTCCACTTT. The full variable domain, completed using reference TRBV14 and TRBJ1-6, is EAGVTQFPSHSVIEKGQTVTLRCDPISGHDNLYWYRRVMGKEIKFLLHFVKESKQDESGMPNNRFLAERTGGTYSTLKVQPAELEDSGVYFCASREYNSPLHFGNGTRLTVT.